A single sample is the source of the 23 T cell receptor beta chains below, sequenced in a study of CD8+ T cells in alopecia areata. Stated treatment: oral pan-JAK inhibitor, 5-10 mg twice daily. cDNA reverse transcribed from extracted RNA served as the sequencing template. Method: immunoSEQ multiplex PCR; TCRdb's copy keeps in-frame clones and lacks some. This sample has roughly 190,000 clones, with about three fifths found just once. The material was CD4+ T cells sorted from blood, obtained at week 24, from a patient treated with tofacitinib. The receptors here all came from a human donor with alopecia areata.

The chain combines TRBV7-2 with TRBJ2-1; weak D call: TRBD1 (5 bases). This CDR3 spans 13 amino acids. V dropped 5 bases and J dropped 10 bases, with 15 bases sitting between them. Germline-derived CDR1 and CDR2 are SGHTA and FQGNSA. The CDR3: CASSLGRAGEQFF. The CDR3 nucleotides read TGTGCCAGCAGCCTCGGCCGGGCAGGGGAGCAGTTCTTC.

The chain uses TRBV30 and TRBJ1-5; unclear D gene. Germline-derived CDR1 and CDR2 are GTSNPN and SVGIG (reference sequence). CDR3 size: 13 residues. V lost 5 bases and J 1 base, leaving 9 bases between the germline ends. The CDR3 region has the DNA TGTGCCTGGGTGGGAGGGAGCAATCAGCCCCAGCATTTT. This sequence encodes CAWVGGSNQPQHF.

A note on this clone: This sample also contains other DNA sequences that code for the same CDR3. The chain is built from TRBV18 and TRBJ2-3, with unresolved D. The CDR3 runs to 12 residues. V shed 1 base and J shed 1 base, with 0 bases lying between them. Germline V gives CDR1 KGHSH, CDR2 LQKENI. The CDR3, as DNA: TGTGCCAGCTCACCACGCACAGATACGCAGTATTTT. Translated: CASSPRTDTQYF.

This chain uses TRBV9 with TRBJ2-1; D gene unclear. This CDR3 spans 16 amino acids. V gave up 4 bases and J gave up 0 bases, with 14 bases separating them. CDR1 SGDLS and CDR2 YYNGEE come from the germline V gene. This CDR3 reads CASSLPQSGSYNEQFF. CDR3 sequence (DNA): TGTGCCAGCAGCTTACCCCAGTCCGGCTCCTACAATGAGCAGTTCTTC.

The CDR3: CASSLQRGNNEQFF. The CDR3, as DNA: TGTGCCAGCAGCCTCCAGCGGGGAAACAATGAGCAGTTCTTC. The rearrangement joins TRBV5-6 to TRBJ2-1; TRBD2 aligns across 7 bases. From germline, CDR1 is SGHDT and CDR2 YYEEEE. This CDR3 contains 14 residues. V lost 4 bases, J lost 5 bases, and 6 bases stayed unmatched.

The chain recombines TRBV29-1 with TRBJ1-1; D is undetermined. From germline, CDR1 is SQVTM and CDR2 ANQGSEA. The ends were cut back, 4 bases at V and 4 bases at J, with 13 bases in the middle. CDR3 size: 13 residues. CDR3: CSVAPVLFTEAFF. The CDR3 DNA reads as TGCAGCGTTGCGCCTGTCCTCTTCACTGAAGCTTTCTTT.

This clone turned up a few times. This chain joins TRBV7-2 and TRBJ2-1, with D perhaps TRBD1 (5 bases). The V gene lost 0 bases and the J gene lost 8 bases, with 14 bases spanning the gap. CDR3 length: 15 residues. The V gene's germline CDR1 is SGHTA and CDR2 FQGNSA. In nucleotides, the CDR3 is TGTGCCAGCAGCTTAGCGCCCGGAAGGGGTGATGAGCAGTTCTTC. It yields the protein CASSLAPGRGDEQFF.

The chain uses TRBV25-1 and TRBJ2-7; the D gene is possibly TRBD1 (6 bases). The CDR3 spans 14 residues. In germline, CDR1 is MGHDK, CDR2 SYGVNS. V shed 1 base and J shed 6 bases, with 13 bases lying between them. The CDR3 spells CASSEFQGRTEQYF. The CDR3 bases are TGTGCCAGCAGTGAATTCCAGGGGCGGACCGAGCAGTACTTC.

Comment on this clone: Germline and junction disagree at one end, which may indicate a read error. This rearrangement joins TRBV29-1 to TRBJ2-3; TRBD1 matches 7 bases. Germline-derived CDR1 and CDR2 are SQVTM and ANQGSEA. This CDR3 is built from 14 residues. CDR3: CSVEAGTATDTQYF. The CDR3, as DNA: TGCAGCGTCGAAGCCGGGACAGCCACAGATACGCAGTATTTT.

The chain employs TRBV11-2 and TRBJ2-3, with D possibly matching TRBD2 (5 bases). The CDR3 totals 15 residues. The germline V and J ends were trimmed by 3 bases and 3 bases, with 13 bases remaining between them. CDR1 SGHAT and CDR2 FQNNGV come from the germline V gene. In DNA form, the CDR3 reads TGTGCCAGCAGCTTCCGGACTCCTTTTACAGATACGCAGTATTTT. It yields the protein CASSFRTPFTDTQYF.

The genes are TRBV2 and TRBJ2-7, with D unresolved. Trimming pared 4 bases from V and 3 bases from J, leaving 10 bases between. Germline V gives CDR1 SNHLY, CDR2 FYNNEI. This CDR3 spans 13 amino acids. The CDR3 DNA follows: TGTGCCAGCAGTGTTGGTGGCGACTACGAGCAGTACTTC. Amino acid sequence: CASSVGGDYEQYF.

The rearrangement uses TRBV4-3 and TRBJ1-2, with D unclear. The CDR3 is 14 residues long. V was cut by 0 bases and J by 0 bases, with 5 bases left in between. CDR1 LGHNA and CDR2 YSLEER come from the germline V gene. The CDR3 protein is CASSQDLTNYGYTF. The CDR3 DNA reads as TGCGCCAGCAGCCAAGACTTAACTAACTATGGCTACACCTTC.

The CDR3 DNA is TGTGCCAGCAGCCGAGGACAGGATACTAACTATGGCTACACCTTC. Translating gives CASSRGQDTNYGYTF. This chain links TRBV7-9 with TRBJ1-2; 7 bases fit TRBD1. This CDR3 contains 15 residues. Trimming at V came to 5 bases and at J to 0 bases, leaving 6 bases not matched to a gene. The germline gives CDR1 SEHNR, CDR2 FQNEAQ (reference sequence).

The V and J genes are TRBV6-5 and TRBJ1-6; TRBD1 might be the D (6 bases). This CDR3 contains 14 residues. Trimming stripped 7 bases from V and 6 bases from J, with 13 bases between. Germline V gene sequence: CDR1 MNHEY, CDR2 SVGAGI. CDR3 DNA sequence: TGTGCCAGCAAGAGGGAGGGGGTTAATTCACCCCTCCACTTT. Residues: CASKREGVNSPLHF.

This sequence joins TRBV2 and TRBJ1-2, with no clear D. The CDR3 extends over 13 amino acids. In germline, CDR1 is SNHLY, CDR2 FYNNEI. The V gene lost 3 bases and the J gene lost 2 bases, with 7 bases spanning the gap. CDR3 nucleotide sequence: TGTGCCAGCAGTGACGATCTGAACTATGGCTACACCTTC. It specifies CASSDDLNYGYTF.

This sequence joins TRBV6-5 and TRBJ1-1, with D unresolved. V was shortened by 7 bases and J by 0 bases, with 6 bases between the two germline ends. The CDR3 length is 12 residues. The germline CDR1 and CDR2 sequences are MNHEY and SVGAGI. CDR3: CASTGVNTEAFF. The CDR3 region has the DNA TGTGCCAGCACCGGAGTGAACACTGAAGCTTTCTTT.

V is TRBV4-2 and J is TRBJ2-5; TRBD2 matches 12 bases. V was pared by 1 base and J by 0 bases, with 0 bases of the junction left unmatched. Germline V gene data show CDR1 as LGHNA and CDR2 as YNFKEQ. This CDR3 has 16 amino acids. In DNA, the CDR3 is TGTGCCAGCAGCCAAGGGACTAGCGGGGACCAAGAGACCCAGTACTTC. This gives the protein CASSQGTSGDQETQYF.

V and J are TRBV27 and TRBJ1-5; 7 bases agree with TRBD1. J lost 5 bases, V lost 3 bases, and 7 bases had no gene match. The CDR3 is 15 residues long. The germline CDR1 and CDR2 sequences are MNHEY and SMNVEV (reference sequence). CDR3 region: CASSFVAGGDQPQHF. In DNA, the CDR3 is TGTGCCAGCAGTTTCGTAGCAGGGGGGGATCAGCCCCAGCATTTT.

For the CDR3, the DNA is TGCAGCGTCGTTGTGGTGGACACTGAAGCTTTCTTT. Amino acid sequence: CSVVVVDTEAFF. The chain joins TRBV29-1 to TRBJ1-1; no firm D call. Trimming took 6 bases from V and 3 from J, leaving 11 bases between them. Looked up from germline, CDR1 is SQVTM and CDR2 is ANQGSEA. The CDR3 runs to 12 residues.

In this sample, this clone turned up a few times. J is TRBJ2-1 and V is TRBV29-1; unclear D gene. Germline CDR1 SQVTM, CDR2 ANQGSEA. This CDR3 is 13 amino acids long. CDR3 loop: CSGSRRDYNEQFF. In nucleotides, the CDR3 is TGCAGTGGAAGCCGGAGAGACTACAATGAGCAGTTCTTC.

This clone is a singleton in its sample. The chain employs TRBV7-3 and TRBJ2-3; possibly TRBD1 for D (6 bases). The CDR3 runs 13 residues. V was trimmed by 6 bases and J by 4 bases, leaving 11 bases between them. The germline V gene has CDR1 SGHTA and CDR2 FQGTGA. CDR3 DNA sequence: TGTGCCAGCAGTCCTCAGGGGCCAGATACGCAGTATTTT. Translating it yields CASSPQGPDTQYF.

The V and J genes are TRBV7-6 and TRBJ2-1; D tentatively fits TRBD1 or TRBD2 (5 bases each). The CDR3 is 14 residues long. CDR1 and CDR2 from the germline V gene are SGHVS and FNYEAQ. Deletions cut 5 bases from V and 7 bases from J, with 15 bases between. CDR3 sequence: CASSLSGLRNEQFF. DNA for the CDR3: TGTGCCAGCAGCCTCTCGGGGCTAAGGAATGAGCAGTTCTTC.

The V gene is TRBV11-2, the J gene TRBJ1-4; TRBD1 is a possible D gene (6 bases). Germline V gene sequence: CDR1 SGHAT, CDR2 FQNNGV. V lost 5 bases, J lost 8 bases, and 12 bases lay in between. The CDR3 runs 13 residues. The CDR3 coding sequence is TGTGCCAGCAGCCTGAGAACAGGGGAAAAACTGTTTTTT. This sequence encodes CASSLRTGEKLFF.